These 25 T cell receptor beta chains share one sample of origin, sequenced in a study of T cells in Graves' hyperthyroidism and ophthalmopathy. Regions amplified from RNA transcripts were the TCR beta CDR3 regions. With the HTBI primer set, the TCR CDR3 went through a first round of RT-PCR. MiXCR was run by TCRdb on the multiplex PCR reads, yielding one entry per CDR3 protein. The data contain about 420,000 distinct CDR3 sequences, roughly an eighth of them singletons. Input material: blood. The receptor source for this set is a woman aged 18-29 years with Graves' hyperthyroidism.

This clonotype has at least ten counts. The V gene is TRBV28, the J gene TRBJ2-1; 11 bases map to TRBD2. CDR3 length equals 17 residues. With V trimmed by 3 bases and J by 0 bases, 4 bases remained unmatched. The V gene's germline CDR1 is MDHEN and CDR2 SYDVKM. The DNA of the CDR3 is TGTGCCAGCAGTTTCCTTAGCGGGGGGGCCTCCTACAATGAGCAGTTCTTC. This encodes CASSFLSGGASYNEQFF.

As for this clonotype: A much larger clone lies one base from this, so it may be a read error. The V call is TRBV5-1, the J call TRBJ2-1, with 12 positions matching TRBD2. The CDR3 is 15 residues long. Germline CDR1 SGHRS, CDR2 YFSETQ. The J segment lost 5 bases and the V segment lost 5 bases, leaving 5 bases of the junction unmatched. DNA of the CDR3: TGCGCCAGCAGTCACGGACTAGCGGGGAACAATGAGCAGTTCTTC. Protein product: CASSHGLAGNNEQFF. The entire variable domain, with the rest obtained from reference TRBV5-1 and TRBJ2-1, is as follows: KAGVTQTPRYLIKTRGQQVTLSCSPISGHRSVSWYQQTPGQGLQFLFEYFSETQRNKGNFPGRFSGRQFSNSRSEMNVSTLELGDSALYLCASSHGLAGNNEQFFGPGTRLTVL.

This clonotype was seen a handful of times. V gene TRBV10-3 combines with J gene TRBJ2-1; 8 positions agree with TRBD2. J was trimmed by 0 bases and V by 5 bases; bases with no gene match: 3. The CDR3 length is 15 residues. Germline V gene data show CDR1 as ENHRY and CDR2 as SYGVKD. This CDR3 is CAISKRESSYNEQFF. The CDR3 coding sequence is TGTGCCATCAGTAAGCGGGAGAGCTCCTACAATGAGCAGTTCTTC.

This clonotype was observed many times. The genes are TRBV3-1 and TRBJ2-1; 10 bases fit TRBD1. Germline V gene data show CDR1 as LGHDT and CDR2 as YNNKEL (reference sequence). With V trimmed by 3 bases and J by 10 bases, 9 bases remained unmatched. The CDR3 covers 15 residues. The CDR3 DNA reads TGTGCCAGCAGCCAGCCGGGACAGGGGTCGTGGGAGCAGTTCTTC. Translation gives CASSQPGQGSWEQFF.

This clonotype has at least ten counts. The chain is built from TRBV29-1 and TRBJ2-1; D is ambiguous. Germline lookup yields CDR1 SQVTM and CDR2 ANQGSEA. Trimming took off 4 bases at V and 8 bases at J, with 6 bases between the two ends. The CDR3 contains 10 residues. The CDR3 bases are TGCAGCGTTGTGTGGCATGAGCAGTTCTTC. Translating it yields CSVVWHEQFF.

This clonotype was seen more than once but under ten times. The gene calls are TRBV6-1 and TRBJ2-1; tentatively, D is TRBD1 or TRBD2 (5 bases each). Germline CDR1 MNHNS, CDR2 SASEGT. The CDR3 runs to 11 residues. The V gene lost 8 bases and the J gene lost 10 bases, with 12 bases spanning the gap. The CDR3 reads CASLSGQEQFF. In DNA, the CDR3 is TGTGCCAGCCTATCGGGGCAGGAGCAGTTCTTC.

Ten or more counts support this clonotype. This rearrangement joins TRBV29-1 to TRBJ2-2, with D possibly TRBD1 on 6 matching bases. Trimming stripped 6 bases from V and 2 bases from J, with 13 bases between. CDR1 is SQVTM and CDR2 is ANQGSEA in the germline V gene. This CDR3 contains 14 residues. CDR3 amino acids: CSVAFRGNTGELFF. The CDR3 DNA sequence: TGCAGCGTAGCCTTCAGGGGTAACACCGGGGAGCTGTTTTTT.

The chain is built from TRBV28 and TRBJ2-1; TRBD2 matches 11 bases. CDR1 is MDHEN, CDR2 SYDVKM, per germline. With 5 bases clipped from V and 0 bases from J, the junction kept 9 bases outside the gene matches. The CDR3 has 18 residues. The chain's CDR3 is CASSPRRTSGSSYNEQFF. DNA for the CDR3: TGTGCCAGCAGTCCCCGCCGAACTAGCGGGAGCTCCTACAATGAGCAGTTCTTC. The entire variable domain, with the rest obtained from reference TRBV28 and TRBJ2-1, is as follows: DVKVTQSSRYLVKRTGEKVFLECVQDMDHENMFWYRQDPGLGLRLIYFSYDVKMKEKGDIPEGYSVSREKKERFSLILESASTNQTSMYLCASSPRRTSGSSYNEQFFGPGTRLTVL.

This clonotype has a handful of counts. The chain recombines TRBV6-1 with TRBJ1-2, with D maybe TRBD1 (5 bases). The germline V and J ends were trimmed by 1 base and 8 bases, with 14 bases remaining between them. The CDR3 loop spans 14 amino acids. Looked up from germline, CDR1 is MNHNS and CDR2 is SASEGT. DNA of the CDR3: TGTGCCAGCAGTGAAGTCCCAGAGGGACTGGGCTACACCTTC. This gives the protein CASSEVPEGLGYTF.

In this sample, this clonotype turned up many times. The rearrangement joins TRBV9 to TRBJ2-7; D unclear. Germline values: CDR1 SGDLS, CDR2 YYNGEE. The CDR3 spans 13 residues. V was cut by 0 bases and J by 4 bases, with 8 bases left in between. The CDR3 loop is CASSVVDGYEQYF. The CDR3 DNA follows: TGTGCCAGCAGCGTAGTTGATGGATACGAGCAGTACTTC.

This clonotype was found a few times. A much larger clone sits a single nucleotide away, making a read error possible. This chain uses TRBV18 with TRBJ2-7; D remains unclear. Between the trimmed V and J ends, which lost 4 bases and 5 bases, there was a span of 9 bases. The CDR3 has 12 residues. The germline CDR1 and CDR2 sequences are KGHSH and LQKENI. CDR3 DNA sequence: TGTGCCAGCTCACTGCTAGTTAACGAGCAGTACTTC. Its translation: CASSLLVNEQYF. Full variable domain (rest looked up from reference TRBV18 and TRBJ2-7): NAGVMQNPRHLVRRRGQEARLRCSPMKGHSHVYWYRQLPEEGLKFMVYLQKENIIDESGMPKERFSAEFPKEGPSILRIQQVVRGDSAAYFCASSLLVNEQYFGPGTRLTVT.

This clonotype was found a few times. The V and J genes are TRBV10-3 and TRBJ1-5; D not resolved. The CDR3 covers 13 residues. CDR1 ENHRY and CDR2 SYGVKD come from the germline V gene. The ends were cut back, 10 bases at V and 4 bases at J, with 14 bases in the middle. The CDR3 here is CATRTVINQPQHF. CDR3 bases: TGTGCCACCCGGACCGTTATTAATCAGCCCCAGCATTTT.

This clonotype was recorded many times. The rearrangement joins TRBV3-1 to TRBJ1-1, with D possibly being TRBD1 (5 bases). V lost 5 bases, J lost 0 bases, and 22 bases lay in between. Germline V CDR1 and CDR2: LGHDT, YNNKEL (reference sequence). There are 18 residues in the CDR3. Here the CDR3 reads CASSGRGPLGALNTEAFF. The CDR3 bases are TGTGCCAGCAGCGGGAGGGGCCCCCTAGGGGCCTTGAACACTGAAGCTTTCTTT.

The chain combines TRBV19 with TRBJ1-2; tentative D call: TRBD1 (6 bases). The CDR3 consists of 15 residues. Germline-derived CDR1 and CDR2 are LNHDA and SQIVND (reference sequence). V was trimmed by 5 bases and J by 7 bases, leaving 20 bases between them. CDR3 amino acids: CASSPGPPRGAGYTF. As DNA, the CDR3 is TGTGCCAGTAGTCCTGGCCCCCCCAGGGGCGCTGGCTACACCTTC.

This clonotype appeared a few times. V and J are TRBV10-3 and TRBJ1-2; possibly TRBD1 for D (5 bases). Trimming removed 3 bases at V and 8 bases at J, with 19 bases between. The CDR3 is 15 residues long. Germline assignment: CDR1 ENHRY and CDR2 SYGVKD. The CDR3 sequence is CAISDLQSGGRGYTF. The DNA for the CDR3 is TGTGCCATCAGTGACCTTCAGTCGGGGGGGAGAGGCTACACCTTC.

This clonotype was recorded many times. CDR3 in amino acids: CASSSNSGRGETQYF. CDR3 coding DNA: TGTGCCAGCAGTTCGAATAGCGGGAGGGGAGAGACCCAGTACTTC. The V gene is TRBV27, the J gene TRBJ2-5, with TRBD2 identical over 11 bases. This CDR3 has 15 amino acids. V shed 4 bases and J 4 bases; nucleotides not matched to a gene: 5. Germline CDR1 and CDR2: MNHEY and SMNVEV (reference sequence).

The chain recombines TRBV9 with TRBJ2-5; 13 bases are shared with TRBD2. The germline gives CDR1 SGDLS, CDR2 YYNGEE. The length of the CDR3 is 17 residues. The ends lost 4 bases at V and 1 base at J; junction bases unmatched: 7. The CDR3 DNA follows: TGTGCCAGCAGCCCAGGGGGACTAGCGGGGATCCAAGAGACCCAGTACTTC. It translates to CASSPGGLAGIQETQYF. The complete variable domain, with remaining parts taken from reference TRBV9 and TRBJ2-5, reads DSGVTQTPKHLITATGQRVTLRCSPRSGDLSVYWYQQSLDQGLQFLIQYYNGEERAKGNILERFSAQQFPDLHSELNLSSLELGDSALYFCASSPGGLAGIQETQYFGPGTRLLVL.

The sample holds many counts of this clonotype. The chain links TRBV12-3 or TRBV12-4 to TRBJ2-7; D is perhaps TRBD2 (6 bases). Between the trimmed V and J ends, which lost 8 bases and 5 bases, there was a span of 19 bases. The CDR3 covers 14 residues. CDR3 protein: CASSPGLAFNEQYF. The CDR3, as DNA: TGTGCCAGCTCGCCCGGCCTAGCGTTCAACGAGCAGTACTTC.

At least ten counts were recorded for this clonotype. Germline is not matched at one junction end, which may reflect a read error. This chain links TRBV10-3 with TRBJ1-2; no reliable D call. Germline V gives CDR1 ENHRY, CDR2 SYGVKD. The CDR3 is 16 amino acids. The CDR3 sequence is CAISKSAAEGSYGYTF. For the CDR3, the DNA is TGTGCCATCAGTAAGTCGGCGGCAGAGGGAAGTTATGGCTACACCTTC.

This clonotype was seen ten or more times. This sequence joins TRBV7-3 and TRBJ2-1; TRBD2 matches 10 bases. V lost 5 bases and J lost 4; bases outside the gene matches: 5. The length of the CDR3 is 15 residues. Germline CDR1 is SGHTA and CDR2 is FQGTGA. CDR3 bases: TGTGCCAGCAGCCACGGGACTAGCGTGTACAATGAGCAGTTCTTC. Translated, it gives CASSHGTSVYNEQFF.

This clonotype was recorded at least ten times. The J gene is TRBJ2-7, the V gene TRBV7-2; 11 positions match TRBD2. Germline V CDR1 and CDR2: SGHTA, FQGNSA. The CDR3 sequence is 20 residues long. Unmatched junction bases numbered 20, after V lost 5 bases and J lost 2 bases. In DNA, the CDR3 is TGTGCCAGCAGCACCAAGACGGGTATACTGACTAGCGGGATACCCTACGAGCAGTACTTC. Protein: CASSTKTGILTSGIPYEQYF.

The chain couples TRBV30 to TRBJ2-1; D unclear. V lost 3 bases, J lost 8 bases, and 8 bases lay in between. Germline values: CDR1 GTSNPN, CDR2 SVGIG (reference sequence). The CDR3 sequence is 11 residues long. CDR3 residues: CAWRPSDEQFF. The CDR3 region has the DNA TGTGCCTGGAGACCTTCCGATGAGCAGTTCTTC.

This clonotype showed up many times. The chain combines TRBV28 with TRBJ2-3; D remains unclear. Trimming cost V 3 bases and J 3 bases, with 10 bases left between them. The CDR3 length is 14 residues. The V gene's germline CDR1 is MDHEN and CDR2 SYDVKM. This CDR3 is CASSLGMRTDTQYF. For the CDR3, the DNA is TGTGCCAGCAGTTTGGGGATGAGGACAGATACGCAGTATTTT. The entire variable domain, with the rest obtained from reference TRBV28 and TRBJ2-3, is as follows: DVKVTQSSRYLVKRTGEKVFLECVQDMDHENMFWYRQDPGLGLRLIYFSYDVKMKEKGDIPEGYSVSREKKERFSLILESASTNQTSMYLCASSLGMRTDTQYFGPGTRLTVL.

The table lists this clonotype with many counts. This chain uses TRBV28 with TRBJ2-5; 7 bases agree with TRBD1. Germline lookup yields CDR1 MDHEN and CDR2 SYDVKM. The CDR3 loop spans 17 amino acids. With V trimmed by 5 bases and J by 3 bases, 15 bases remained unmatched. This CDR3 reads CASSLLGVGQGEETQYF. DNA of the CDR3: TGTGCCAGCAGTCTCCTTGGGGTCGGCCAGGGGGAAGAGACCCAGTACTTC.

This chain links TRBV7-2 with TRBJ2-4; D perhaps matches TRBD1 (7 bases). V lost 2 bases to trimming and J lost 9 bases, with 11 bases between them. From germline, CDR1 is SGHTA and CDR2 FQGNSA. This CDR3 spans 13 amino acids. The CDR3: CASSLQGGGIQYF. DNA of the CDR3: TGTGCCAGCAGCTTACAGGGGGGCGGCATTCAGTACTTC.